This T cell receptor (beta chain) was captured by sequencing in a study of technical replicates of blood from a handful of donors. Produced via immunoSEQ multiplex PCR; TCRdb's table is partial and in-frame only. Among about 98,000 clones listed, around 95% were seen once. From germline, CDR1 is MNHEY and CDR2 SVGAGI. This CDR3 contains 15 residues. J was trimmed by 3 bases and V by 6 bases; bases with no gene match: 7. The source of this sequence is a human donor in good health. The sequenced sample was T cells isolated from PBMCs. The V gene is TRBV6-5, the J gene TRBJ1-5; TRBD1 agrees at 8 bases. CDR3 in amino acids: CASSPGQAANQPQHF. CDR3 sequence (DNA): TGTGCCAGCAGCCCGGGACAGGCGGCCAATCAGCCCCAGCATTTT.